Listed below are T cell receptor beta chains from one sample, sequenced in a study of blood T cells in healthy people across ages. MiXCR, applied by TCRdb to the 5' RACE reads, yields one record per CDR3 protein. There are 800,000 or so distinct CDR3 sequences in the sample; roughly 25% occur only once, and more than 3% lies in the top ten. The same specimen was also included in a second study, on T cells of mothers and their children.

The sequencing input was blood. The receptors here all came from a boy between 10 and 17 years old in good health. Each CDR3 is given with its conserved first and last residue. The D gene is left open where the match is weak. The size entry is marked missing in some rows and otherwise reads once, few, many or a size class.

v_call: TRBV7-2
d_call: -
j_call: TRBJ2-5
clone_size: -
cdr3_nt: TGTGCCAGCAGCTTAGCATGGGCGGGTAGGATAGAGCAGTACTTC
cdr3_aa: CASSLAWAGRIEQYF

v_call: TRBV7-9
d_call: TRBD1
j_call: TRBJ2-5
clone_size: -
cdr3_nt: TGTGCCAGCAGCTTCTCCTACGGGACAGGCCCTGTTGGAGGTCAAGAGACCCAGTACTTC
cdr3_aa: CASSFSYGTGPVGGQETQYF

v_call: TRBV9
d_call: TRBD2
j_call: TRBJ2-4
clone_size: -
cdr3_nt: TGTGCCAGCAGCGCATACTTTTCAATAGCGGGAGGGGATGAAAACATTCAGTACTTC
cdr3_aa: CASSAYFSIAGGDENIQYF

v_call: TRBV21-1
d_call: -
j_call: TRBJ2-1
clone_size: few
cdr3_nt: TGTGCCAGCAGCACCGGACAGCCCATTAATAATGAGCAGTTCTTC
cdr3_aa: CASSTGQPINNEQFF

v_call: TRBV11-2
d_call: -
j_call: TRBJ2-5
clone_size: once
cdr3_nt: TGTGCCAGCAGCTTAGAGTCTGGAGGGGGGCAAGAGACCCAGTACTTC
cdr3_aa: CASSLESGGGQETQYF

v_call: TRBV29-1
d_call: -
j_call: TRBJ2-1
clone_size: few
cdr3_nt: TGCAGCGTTGAAGGCGGACCCCCCCGGAGCAATGAGCAGTTCTTC
cdr3_aa: CSVEGGPPRSNEQFF

v_call: TRBV14
d_call: -
j_call: TRBJ2-5
clone_size: few
cdr3_nt: TGTGCCAGCAGCCAAGACGTCCGGGGGTACGAGACCCAGTACTTC
cdr3_aa: CASSQDVRGYETQYF

v_call: TRBV11-2
d_call: -
j_call: TRBJ2-7
clone_size: few
cdr3_nt: TGTGCCAGCAGGTGGGTTGGCGAGCAGTACTTC
cdr3_aa: CASRWVGEQYF

v_call: TRBV5-1
d_call: -
j_call: TRBJ1-5
clone_size: -
cdr3_nt: TGCGCCTCGGGACAGCCCCAGCATTTT
cdr3_aa: CASGQPQHF

v_call: TRBV7-3
d_call: TRBD2
j_call: TRBJ2-3
clone_size: once
cdr3_nt: TGTGCCAGCAGCTTAGCGGGAGAACCAGATACGCAGTATTTT
cdr3_aa: CASSLAGEPDTQYF

v_call: TRBV5-6
d_call: -
j_call: TRBJ1-3
clone_size: -
cdr3_nt: TGTGCCAGCAGCTTGCAAGGCGGGGCTCGATACTCTGGAAACACCATATATTTT
cdr3_aa: CASSLQGGARYSGNTIYF

v_call: TRBV27
d_call: -
j_call: TRBJ2-1
clone_size: -
cdr3_nt: TGTGCCAGCAGCAAGGACAGCAACCCGTACAATGAGCAGTTCTTC
cdr3_aa: CASSKDSNPYNEQFF

v_call: TRBV12-3/TRBV12-4
d_call: TRBD1
j_call: TRBJ2-5
clone_size: few
cdr3_nt: TGTGCCAGCAGCCTGGGGACAGGGAAGATTGAGACCCAGTACTTC
cdr3_aa: CASSLGTGKIETQYF

v_call: TRBV7-3
d_call: -
j_call: TRBJ1-1
clone_size: few
cdr3_nt: TGTGCCAGCAGCTTAGTGGGCCCTATGAACACTGAAGCTTTCTTT
cdr3_aa: CASSLVGPMNTEAFF

v_call: TRBV27
d_call: TRBD2
j_call: TRBJ2-3
clone_size: -
cdr3_nt: TGTGCCAGCAGTACCTCGGGACTATCTAGCACAGATACGCAGTATTTT
cdr3_aa: CASSTSGLSSTDTQYF

v_call: TRBV12-3/TRBV12-4
d_call: -
j_call: TRBJ2-2
clone_size: -
cdr3_nt: TGTGCCAGCAGCCTGCTCCGCACCGGGGAGCTGTTTTTT
cdr3_aa: CASSLLRTGELFF

v_call: TRBV6-2/TRBV6-3
d_call: -
j_call: TRBJ2-7
clone_size: few
cdr3_nt: TGTGCCAGCAGTTACTCGACTGGGAGGTCATCCTACGAGCAGTACTTC
cdr3_aa: CASSYSTGRSSYEQYF